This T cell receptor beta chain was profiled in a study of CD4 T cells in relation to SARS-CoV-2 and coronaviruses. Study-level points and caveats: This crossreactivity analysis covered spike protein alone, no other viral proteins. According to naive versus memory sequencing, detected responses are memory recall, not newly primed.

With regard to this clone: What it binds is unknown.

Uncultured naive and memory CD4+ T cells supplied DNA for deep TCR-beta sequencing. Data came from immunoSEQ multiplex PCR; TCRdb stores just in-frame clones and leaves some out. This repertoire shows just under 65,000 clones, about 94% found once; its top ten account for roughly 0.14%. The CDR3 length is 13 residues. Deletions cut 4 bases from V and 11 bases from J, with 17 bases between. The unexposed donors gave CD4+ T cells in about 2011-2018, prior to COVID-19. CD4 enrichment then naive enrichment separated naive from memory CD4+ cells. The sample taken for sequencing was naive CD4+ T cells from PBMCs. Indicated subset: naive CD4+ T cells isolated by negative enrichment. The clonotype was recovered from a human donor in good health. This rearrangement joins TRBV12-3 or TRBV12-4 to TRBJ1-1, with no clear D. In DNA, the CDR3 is TGTGCCAGCAGTTCCGGGCCTTATGTGGCCGCTTTCTTT. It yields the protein CASSSGPYVAAFF.